The next 25 T cell receptor beta chains were all read from a single sample in a study of shared clonotypes between healthy human individuals. TCRdb's table, derived via immunoSEQ multiplex PCR, lists solely in-frame clones and lacks some. The sample has 2 million or so clones; over 85% are singletons. As defined, naive CD8 cells were CD45RO-negative and positively selected for CCR7, with terminally differentiated effector memory CD45RA+ cells excluded. Source material: naive CD8+ T cells sorted from blood. These receptors were taken from a man younger than 35 in good health.

This chain joins TRBV1 and TRBJ1-4; the table's D call, TRBD1, was not checked against the DNA. TRBV1 is a documented pseudogene. This CDR3 has 15 amino acids. This chain's CDR3 is CTSSPRQGAREKLFF. The CDR3 DNA is TGCACCAGCAGCCCTCGACAGGGGGCTCGTGAAAAACTGTTTTTT.

The genes are TRBV5-6 and TRBJ1-4; D is ambiguous. The CDR3 runs to 14 residues. Germline assignment: CDR1 SGHDT and CDR2 YYEEEE. V was pared by 1 base and J by 3 bases, with 7 bases between. CDR3 loop: CASSLMDANEKLFF. As DNA, the CDR3 is TGTGCCAGCAGCTTGATGGACGCTAATGAAAAACTGTTTTTT. Using reference TRBV5-6 and TRBJ1-4 for the parts outside the CDR3, the full variable domain is DAGVTQSPTHLIKTRGQQVTLRCSPKSGHDTVSWYQQALGQGPQFIFQYYEEEERQRGNFPDRFSGHQFPNYSSELNVNALLLGDSALYLCASSLMDANEKLFFGSGTQLSVL.

The gene calls are TRBV14 and TRBJ2-2; D unclear. In germline, CDR1 is SGHDN, CDR2 FVKESK. Trimming removed 4 bases from V and 4 bases from J, with 7 bases in between. The length of the CDR3 is 13 residues. The DNA of the CDR3 is TGTGCCAGCAGCCCACTCTTCACCGGGGAGCTGTTTTTT. It encodes CASSPLFTGELFF.

V and J are TRBV7-9 and TRBJ1-4; 9 bases fit TRBD1. The V gene end was trimmed by 5 bases and the J gene end by 0 bases; junction bases not matched to a gene: 10. The CDR3 totals 18 residues. Germline values: CDR1 SEHNR, CDR2 FQNEAQ (reference sequence). CDR3 sequence reads: CASSARDRASATNEKLFF. The CDR3 DNA reads TGTGCCAGCAGCGCCCGGGACAGGGCCTCTGCAACTAATGAAAAACTGTTTTTT.

The genes are TRBV30 and TRBJ2-7; 9 bases are a match to TRBD1. Germline loops: CDR1 GTSNPN, CDR2 SVGIG (reference sequence). CDR3 length equals 14 residues. V lost 8 bases to trimming and J lost 4 bases; unmatched junction nucleotides: 12. The CDR3 loop reads CAAWTGTGPYEQYF. The CDR3 coding sequence is TGTGCCGCCTGGACCGGGACAGGGCCTTACGAGCAGTACTTC.

The CDR3 sequence: CSVLTGTQLAGYTF. For the CDR3, the DNA is TGCAGCGTTCTAACCGGGACGCAGCTGGCCGGCTACACCTTC. The chain carries TRBV29-1 and TRBJ1-2; D is perhaps TRBD1 (5 bases). CDR3 length equals 14 residues. V was cut by 5 bases and J by 8 bases, with 21 bases left in between. From germline, CDR1 is SQVTM and CDR2 ANQGSEA.

This chain uses TRBV6-4 with TRBJ1-2, with D possibly matching TRBD1 (5 bases). The CDR3 contains 14 residues. The germline V and J ends were trimmed by 6 bases and 7 bases, with 18 bases remaining between them. Germline loops: CDR1 MRHNA, CDR2 SNTAGT. CDR3 in DNA: TGTGCCAGCAGCCGGGGGGGGTTGAAGAGTGGCTACACCTTC. This codes for CASSRGGLKSGYTF.

Only one count was recorded for this clone. The junction does not match germline at one end; this may be a read error. This chain links TRBV2 with TRBJ2-7; D unresolved. CDR1 SNHLY and CDR2 FYNNEI come from the germline V gene. The CDR3 is 15 residues long. The CDR3 DNA reads TGTGCCAGCAGCAACACCCTCAACTCCCCCTACGGGCAGTACTTC. Translation: CASSNTLNSPYGQYF.

As for this clone: Other DNA sequences of this sample code for an identical CDR3. The chain has TRBV28 and TRBJ2-7; D uncertain. Germline loops: CDR1 MDHEN, CDR2 SYDVKM. The CDR3 covers 12 residues. V shed 4 bases and J shed 6 bases, with 10 bases lying between them. The CDR3 protein is CASSWALGEQYF. Here the CDR3 DNA reads TGTGCCAGCAGTTGGGCCCTCGGCGAGCAGTACTTC.

The CDR3 nucleotides are TGTGCCAGCAGCTTAGTCGGGCAGGGAGGACAAGAGACCCAGTACTTC. Its translation is CASSLVGQGGQETQYF. The chain couples TRBV11-2 to TRBJ2-5; a weak D match, TRBD2 (6 bases). This CDR3 has 16 amino acids. Germline CDR1 and CDR2: SGHAT and FQNNGV. The ends were cut back, 1 base at V and 2 bases at J, with 14 bases in the middle.

The chain joins TRBV5-6 to TRBJ2-7; D not resolved. The V and J ends lost 2 bases and 6 bases respectively, with 9 bases between them. The CDR3 contains 12 residues. Germline V lookup: CDR1 SGHDT, CDR2 YYEEEE. For the CDR3, the DNA is TGTGCCAGCAGCTTTTTAAACACCGAGCAGTACTTC. Amino acids: CASSFLNTEQYF.

The chain uses TRBV7-2 and TRBJ2-2; 7 bases match TRBD1. Germline assignment: CDR1 SGHTA and CDR2 FQGNSA. This CDR3 spans 17 amino acids. Unmatched junction bases numbered 15, after V lost 5 bases and J lost 6 bases. The CDR3 region has the DNA TGTGCCAGCAGCGAACCGACTTTGACAGGGCTCGCCGGGGAGCTGTTTTTT. Protein sequence: CASSEPTLTGLAGELFF.

V is TRBV13 and J is TRBJ1-2; D ambiguous. Looked up from germline, CDR1 is PRHDT and CDR2 is FYEKMQ (reference sequence). This CDR3 region has 12 residues. Trimming removed 7 bases from V and 8 bases from J, with 14 bases in between. CDR3 nucleotides: TGTGCCAGCAACCTAGGCGGGTTGGGCTACACCTTC. Amino acids: CASNLGGLGYTF.

The chain recombines TRBV19 with TRBJ2-7; the D gene is possibly TRBD1 (6 bases). Germline-derived CDR1 and CDR2 are LNHDA and SQIVND (reference sequence). The germline V and J ends were trimmed by 5 bases and 2 bases, with 13 bases remaining between them. The CDR3 runs 14 residues. The CDR3 sequence is CASSSRDNAYEQYF. For the CDR3, the DNA is TGTGCCAGTAGTTCCCGGGACAACGCCTACGAGCAGTACTTC.

V and J are TRBV27 and TRBJ2-7; 8 bases align to TRBD1. The CDR3 loop spans 14 amino acids. The ends lost 2 bases at V and 7 bases at J; junction bases unmatched: 7. Germline V gives CDR1 MNHEY, CDR2 SMNVEV (reference sequence). The CDR3 is CASSLGQGAEEQYF. DNA for the CDR3: TGTGCCAGCAGTTTAGGGCAGGGGGCGGAGGAGCAGTACTTC.

The V and J genes are TRBV7-9 and TRBJ2-2; D tentatively reads TRBD1 or TRBD2 (5 bases each). Germline V gene lookup returns CDR1 SEHNR and CDR2 FQNEAQ (reference sequence). The CDR3 has 15 amino acids. The V gene lost 7 bases and the J gene lost 6 bases, with 18 bases spanning the gap. For the CDR3, the DNA is TGTGCCAGCACCAATCCTGGGGCGCGGGCCGGGGAGCTGTTTTTT. Translating it yields CASTNPGARAGELFF.

As regards this clone: Other DNA sequences in this specimen translate into the identical CDR3. The chain joins TRBV4-1 to TRBJ1-2; D gene unclear. V lost 0 bases to trimming and J lost 4 bases, with 6 bases between them. Germline values: CDR1 MGHRA, CDR2 YSYEKL. This CDR3 spans 13 amino acids. The CDR3 nucleotides read TGCGCCAGCAGCCAAGATCGAGGCTATGGCTACACCTTC. Translating it yields CASSQDRGYGYTF.

The chain couples TRBV4-1 to TRBJ2-2, with 7 bases identical to TRBD1. The CDR3 is 16 residues long. The V and J ends lost 3 bases and 0 bases, in that order; junction bases with no gene match: 4. Germline-derived CDR1 and CDR2 are MGHRA and YSYEKL. The chain's CDR3 is CASSQRGQPNTGELFF. The CDR3 DNA sequence: TGCGCCAGCAGCCAGAGGGGACAGCCGAACACCGGGGAGCTGTTTTTT.

A remark on this clone: Compared with germline, one end of the junction differs, possibly owing to a read error. The gene calls are TRBV10-3 and TRBJ2-7; D gene uncertain. This CDR3 has 13 residues. Looked up from germline, CDR1 is ENHRY and CDR2 is SYGVKD. The CDR3 region has the DNA TGTGCCATCGGTGAACCTGGGAACTACGAGCAGTACTTC. Translated: CAIGEPGNYEQYF.

This chain links TRBV14 with TRBJ2-7; D possibly corresponds to TRBD2 (5 bases). This CDR3 has 16 amino acids. Trimming stripped 1 base from V and 2 bases from J, with 15 bases between. Germline values: CDR1 SGHDN, CDR2 FVKESK. In DNA form, the CDR3 reads TGTGCCAGCAGCCAAGTTGGGCAGGACTGGACCTACGAGCAGTACTTC. It translates to CASSQVGQDWTYEQYF. Together with reference TRBV14 and TRBJ2-7, the CDR3 gives the full variable domain: EAGVTQFPSHSVIEKGQTVTLRCDPISGHDNLYWYRRVMGKEIKFLLHFVKESKQDESGMPNNRFLAERTGGTYSTLKVQPAELEDSGVYFCASSQVGQDWTYEQYFGPGTRLTVT.

V and J are TRBV7-9 and TRBJ2-7; D is perhaps TRBD1 or TRBD2 (6 bases each). Germline assignment: CDR1 SEHNR and CDR2 FQNEAQ (reference sequence). The V end lost 4 bases, the J end lost 7 bases, and 17 bases lay between the germline ends. The CDR3 totals 14 residues. This chain's CDR3 is CASSSPGATIEQYF. In nucleotides, the CDR3 is TGTGCCAGCAGCTCTCCGGGGGCCACGATAGAGCAGTACTTC. The full variable domain, completed using reference TRBV7-9 and TRBJ2-7, is DTGVSQNPRHKITKRGQNVTFRCDPISEHNRLYWYRQTLGQGPEFLTYFQNEAQLEKSRLLSDRFSAERPKGSFSTLEIQRTEQGDSAMYLCASSSPGATIEQYFGPGTRLTVT.

J is TRBJ2-7 and V is TRBV7-6; a weak D match, TRBD1 (6 bases). CDR1 and CDR2 from the germline V gene are SGHVS and FNYEAQ. CDR3 size: 14 residues. Trimming stripped 5 bases from V and 6 bases from J, with 17 bases between. The CDR3 spells CASSPNGGHSEQYF. In DNA, the CDR3 is TGTGCCAGCAGCCCAAATGGGGGCCATTCCGAGCAGTACTTC.

V usage is TRBV27 and J usage is TRBJ1-6; unclear D gene. Trimming removed 1 base from V and 8 bases from J, with 6 bases in between. Germline CDR1 reads MNHEY; CDR2 reads SMNVEV (reference sequence). This CDR3 is 13 amino acids long. CDR3 sequence reads: CASSLWTDSPLHF. The CDR3 nucleotides are TGTGCCAGCAGTTTATGGACTGATTCACCCCTCCACTTT.

The V and J genes are TRBV6-5 and TRBJ1-6, with a tentative D call TRBD1 (5 bases). The CDR3 runs to 13 residues. From germline, CDR1 is MNHEY and CDR2 SVGAGI. Trimming took 7 bases from V and 14 from J, leaving 18 bases between them. The CDR3 DNA follows: TGTGCCAGCACCACACCTCGGGACGGGGCCCTCCACTTT. Its translation is CASTTPRDGALHF.

This sequence joins TRBV10-2 and TRBJ2-3; 10 bases align to TRBD2. Unmatched junction bases numbered 4, after V lost 7 bases and J lost 0 bases. Germline V gene lookup returns CDR1 WSHSY and CDR2 SAAADI. The CDR3 extends over 15 amino acids. DNA of the CDR3: TGCGCCAGCAATCCACTAGCGGGAAGCACAGATACGCAGTATTTT. Translation gives CASNPLAGSTDTQYF.